This T cell receptor (beta chain) derives from a study of graft-versus-host responses after intestinal transplantation. Study overall: Multivisceral, liver-intestinal, or isolated intestinal grafts went to recipients.

Germline V CDR1 and CDR2: MNHEY, SMNVEV (reference sequence). The junction had 5 bases not matched to a gene; V was cut back by 5 bases and J by 2 bases. The CDR3 is made up of 15 amino acids. Study conclusions and caveats: Early post-transplant falls in HvG clones accompanied the peak levels of circulating GvH clones.

Remarks on this clone: The antigen is not known.

Data came from immunoSEQ multiplex PCR; TCRdb stores just in-frame clones and leaves some out. The sample records nearly 95,000 clones, approximately 94% being singletons. The sequence was collected from a human donor who received an intestinal transplant. This sample comprised unstimulated CD8+ T cells sorted from spleen or lymph node cells, obtained before intestinal transplant. The chain links TRBV27 to TRBJ1-2, with 10 positions matching TRBD1. CDR3 bases: TGTGCCAGCAGTCCCGGGACAGGGGTAAACTATGGCTACACCTTC. Its translation: CASSPGTGVNYGYTF.